A selection of T cell receptor beta chains follows, all from one sample in a study of shared clonotypes between healthy human individuals. Repertoires were generated with immunoSEQ multiplex PCR, while TCRdb's copy carries only in-frame clones and drops some. The sample records about 2.4 million clones, 80% to 95% being singletons. The sequenced sample consisted of naive CD4+ T cells from PBMCs. The receptors here all came from a man between 18 and 29 years old in good health. Some clones in this sample may be carry-over from other donors' samples. The CDR3 runs from the conserved cysteine through the conserved F or W. The order of the fields is D gene, J gene, V gene, CDR3 DNA, CDR3 protein. A D gene is named only where the DNA matches it firmly.

d_call: TRBD2; j_call: TRBJ2-4; v_call: TRBV7-9; cdr3_nt: TGTGCCAGCAGCCCCGGGGGGGGTTTGAGAATTCAGTACTTC; cdr3_aa: CASSPGGGLRIQYF
d_call: -; j_call: TRBJ1-3; v_call: TRBV18; cdr3_nt: TGTGCCAGCTCACCAAGGGAAGCCATATATTTT; cdr3_aa: CASSPREAIYF
d_call: TRBD1; j_call: TRBJ2-2; v_call: TRBV5-1; cdr3_nt: TGCGCCAGCAGTGGACAGGGGGACACCGGGGAGCTGTTTTTT; cdr3_aa: CASSGQGDTGELFF
d_call: TRBD2; j_call: TRBJ2-7; v_call: TRBV28; cdr3_nt: TGTGCCAGCGCCGGGGGGACGGGAGGGCCCAGCTACGAGCAGTACTTC; cdr3_aa: CASAGGTGGPSYEQYF
d_call: -; j_call: TRBJ1-1; v_call: TRBV14; cdr3_nt: TGTGCCAGCAGCCGTCCAGGGGCCATCACTGAAGCTTTCTTT; cdr3_aa: CASSRPGAITEAFF
d_call: TRBD2; j_call: TRBJ2-1; v_call: TRBV5-1; cdr3_nt: TGCGCCAGCAGCTTGGTAGGTAGCGGGGGCTACAATGAGCAGTTCTTC; cdr3_aa: CASSLVGSGGYNEQFF
d_call: -; j_call: TRBJ2-7; v_call: TRBV7-2; cdr3_nt: TGTGCCAGCAGCGCCTCAACGCTTGGGGCCCACGAGCAGTACTTC; cdr3_aa: CASSASTLGAHEQYF
d_call: -; j_call: TRBJ1-1; v_call: TRBV7-8; cdr3_nt: TGTGCCAGCAGCTTGGCAGGGGTGAACACTGAAGCTTTCTTT; cdr3_aa: CASSLAGVNTEAFF
d_call: TRBD1; j_call: TRBJ1-2; v_call: TRBV5-8; cdr3_nt: TGTGCCAGCAGCTTGGGACAGGGGGCCTATGGCTACACCTTC; cdr3_aa: CASSLGQGAYGYTF
d_call: -; j_call: TRBJ2-7; v_call: TRBV5-1; cdr3_nt: TGCGCCAGCAGCTCTCACCTAGACGGATACTCCTACGAGCAGTACTTC; cdr3_aa: CASSSHLDGYSYEQYF
d_call: TRBD2; j_call: TRBJ2-3; v_call: TRBV19; cdr3_nt: TGTGCCAGTAGAAGCAGGACTAGCGGGAGAGGGTCGGATACGCAGTATTTT; cdr3_aa: CASRSRTSGRGSDTQYF
d_call: -; j_call: TRBJ2-7; v_call: TRBV15; cdr3_nt: TGTGCCACCAGCAGAGAAAGGGCAAGCTCCTACGAGCAGTACTTC; cdr3_aa: CATSRERASSYEQYF
d_call: TRBD2; j_call: TRBJ2-3; v_call: TRBV25-1; cdr3_nt: TGTGCCAGCAGCCCGACTAGCGTGTCTTGGTATTTT; cdr3_aa: CASSPTSVSWYF
d_call: -; j_call: TRBJ2-3; v_call: TRBV29-1; cdr3_nt: TGCAGCGCCCGGGATTTTATCACAGATACGCAGTATTTT; cdr3_aa: CSARDFITDTQYF
d_call: -; j_call: TRBJ1-2; v_call: TRBV5-6; cdr3_nt: TGTGCCAGCAGCCCCCGATCGCGGGGGGACTATGGCTACACCTTC; cdr3_aa: CASSPRSRGDYGYTF
d_call: -; j_call: TRBJ2-1; v_call: TRBV19; cdr3_nt: TGTGCCAGTAGTAAAGCATGGAATGAGCAGTTCTTC; cdr3_aa: CASSKAWNEQFF
d_call: -; j_call: TRBJ2-7; v_call: TRBV12-1; cdr3_nt: TGTGCCAGCAGCGCCCCAGGCAGCGGGAGTGCCTACGAGCAGTACTTC; cdr3_aa: CASSAPGSGSAYEQYF
d_call: -; j_call: TRBJ1-1; v_call: TRBV15; cdr3_nt: TGTGCCACCAGCAGAGCTGGGGACGGCACTGAAGCTTTCTTT; cdr3_aa: CATSRAGDGTEAFF
d_call: -; j_call: TRBJ1-5; v_call: TRBV6-8; cdr3_nt: TGTGCCAGCAGTTACTCGATACAGGGACTATATAGCAATCAGCCCCAGCATTTT; cdr3_aa: CASSYSIQGLYSNQPQHF
d_call: -; j_call: TRBJ1-3; v_call: TRBV6-5; cdr3_nt: TGTGCCAGCAGTTACTCGGGCAGGGCCGGAAACACCATATATTTT; cdr3_aa: CASSYSGRAGNTIYF
d_call: TRBD1; j_call: TRBJ1-1; v_call: TRBV5-1; cdr3_nt: TGCGCCAGCAGCCTTGCGCCCCCAGGACAGGGAGGTTTCAGTGAAGCTTTCTTT; cdr3_aa: CASSLAPPGQGGFSEAFF
d_call: TRBD2; j_call: TRBJ2-2; v_call: TRBV28; cdr3_nt: TGTGCCAGCAGTTTATCGACTAGCGGTTCCACCGGGGAGCTGTTTTTT; cdr3_aa: CASSLSTSGSTGELFF
d_call: -; j_call: TRBJ1-2; v_call: TRBV5-5; cdr3_nt: TGTGCCAGCAGAAAAGCGGGTGCCTATGGCTACACCTTC; cdr3_aa: CASRKAGAYGYTF
d_call: -; j_call: TRBJ1-4; v_call: TRBV5-8; cdr3_nt: TGTGCCAGCAGGAAGGGACAAATTGCGGCAACTAATGAAAAACTGTTTTTT; cdr3_aa: CASRKGQIAATNEKLFF
d_call: -; j_call: TRBJ2-7; v_call: TRBV30; cdr3_nt: TGTGCCTGGATTGAGGGGATACGGGAGAGGTCCTACGAGCAGTACTTC; cdr3_aa: CAWIEGIRERSYEQYF
d_call: TRBD1; j_call: TRBJ2-7; v_call: TRBV18; cdr3_nt: TGTGCCAGCTCTGGCCGGGACAGACTCTCGAACGAGCAGTACTTC; cdr3_aa: CASSGRDRLSNEQYF
d_call: TRBD1; j_call: TRBJ1-5; v_call: TRBV6-5; cdr3_nt: TGTGCCAGCTGGGACAGGTTTCAGCCCCAGCATTTT; cdr3_aa: CASWDRFQPQHF
d_call: -; j_call: TRBJ2-1; v_call: TRBV18; cdr3_nt: TGTGCCAGCTCACCACCCCTTTCCGGGAGAACGAATGAGCAGTTCTTC; cdr3_aa: CASSPPLSGRTNEQFF
d_call: TRBD1; j_call: TRBJ1-2; v_call: TRBV6-5; cdr3_nt: TGTGCCAGCAGGAGGGACAGGGACTTATATGGCTACACCTTC; cdr3_aa: CASRRDRDLYGYTF
d_call: -; j_call: TRBJ2-7; v_call: TRBV27; cdr3_nt: TGTGCCAGTTGGGGGCCCAGCGAGCAGTACTTC; cdr3_aa: CASWGPSEQYF
d_call: TRBD2; j_call: TRBJ2-7; v_call: TRBV18; cdr3_nt: TGTGCCAGCTCACCACCGCCGGGAGGGGCCGACGAGCAGTACTTC; cdr3_aa: CASSPPPGGADEQYF
d_call: TRBD1; j_call: TRBJ2-7; v_call: TRBV5-1; cdr3_nt: TGCGCCAGCAGCTCGGGACAGGGCGGCTACGAGCAGTACTTC; cdr3_aa: CASSSGQGGYEQYF
d_call: -; j_call: TRBJ1-4; v_call: TRBV5-1; cdr3_nt: TGCGCCAGCAGCCCAGCGGAGGGGAGAACTAATGAAAAACTGTTTTTT; cdr3_aa: CASSPAEGRTNEKLFF
d_call: TRBD2; j_call: TRBJ2-7; v_call: TRBV28; cdr3_nt: TGTGCCAGCAGTGTCCCACTAGCGGGGATGGGCGAGCAGTACTTC; cdr3_aa: CASSVPLAGMGEQYF